What follows is one T cell receptor beta chain and its context. Its antigen is currently unknown. Sequencing used immunoSEQ multiplex PCR; TCRdb keeps in-frame clones, though not all of them. The data hold more than 95,000 clones, with 75% to 95% observed a single time. The trim removed 5 bases at V and 0 bases at J, leaving 2 bases unmatched. The CDR3 extends over 15 amino acids. Germline V gives CDR1 SGHTA, CDR2 FQGNSA. The entry originates in a study of T cell responses to AZD1222 COVID-19 vaccine. Study observations and caveats: White British people made up most donors, females outnumbered males, and clonal diversity was possibly underestimated.

The chain recombines TRBV7-2 with TRBJ2-1, with 9 bases identical to TRBD2. The specimen comprised peripheral blood, sampled on day 0 of AZD1222 vaccination. The sequence derives from an adult in good health. The CDR3 nucleotides are TGTGCCAGCAGCCTGGGACTAGCCTCCTACAATGAGCAGTTCTTC. Protein: CASSLGLASYNEQFF.